The 25 T cell receptor beta chains in this list originate from one sample, sequenced in a study of T cells in Graves' hyperthyroidism and ophthalmopathy. Regions amplified from RNA transcripts were the TCR beta CDR3 regions. RT-PCR in the first round (using the HTBI primer set) targeted the TCR CDR3. TCRdb analysed the multiplex PCR reads with MiXCR anew, one entry per CDR3 protein. The top ten clones hold around 35% of a sample with about 320,000 distinct CDR3 sequences, around a sixth of them seen once. The specimen sequenced was blood. The receptor set was obtained from a man aged 30 to 39 with Graves' hyperthyroidism.

This clonotype was seen repeatedly, ten times or more. The CDR3 reads CASSDPLAGGWSYEQYF. The CDR3 DNA reads TGTGCCAGCAGTGACCCCCTAGCGGGAGGGTGGTCCTACGAGCAGTACTTC. V is TRBV2 and J is TRBJ2-7; 12 bases line up with TRBD2. The germline gives CDR1 SNHLY, CDR2 FYNNEI. The CDR3 is 17 amino acids. Losses at the gene ends were 3 bases for V and 1 base for J; bases not matched to a gene: 7.

This clonotype was counted ten times or more. This rearrangement joins TRBV20-1 to TRBJ2-1; weak D call: TRBD2 (5 bases). Germline values: CDR1 DFQATT, CDR2 SNEGSKA (reference sequence). The CDR3 covers 14 residues. V was pared by 4 bases and J by 6 bases, with 16 bases between. This CDR3 is CSAILAKLGNEQFF. For the CDR3, the DNA is TGCAGTGCTATCCTAGCTAAGTTGGGCAATGAGCAGTTCTTC.

The V and J genes are TRBV6-1 and TRBJ2-2, with D perhaps matching TRBD1 (5 bases). V lost 7 bases to trimming and J lost 9 bases, with 15 bases between them. Germline lookup yields CDR1 MNHNS and CDR2 SASEGT. The CDR3 sequence is 13 residues long. The CDR3 sequence is CASKLPAGRELFF. DNA for the CDR3: TGTGCCAGCAAATTACCGGCAGGGAGGGAGCTGTTTTTT.

This clonotype has at least ten counts. The chain joins TRBV19 to TRBJ2-3; TRBD1 matches at 8 bases. There are 14 residues in the CDR3. V lost 7 bases, J lost 1 base, and 4 bases stayed unmatched. Germline loops: CDR1 LNHDA, CDR2 SQIVND (reference sequence). The CDR3 sequence is CASTSTGGTDTQYF. Written as DNA, the CDR3 is TGTGCCAGTACCTCGACAGGGGGCACAGATACGCAGTATTTT.

This clonotype appeared a few times. The J gene is TRBJ1-4, the V gene TRBV30; D gene ambiguous. This CDR3 is built from 13 residues. V lost 2 bases, J lost 0 bases, and 4 bases lay in between. Germline V gene sequence: CDR1 GTSNPN, CDR2 SVGIG (reference sequence). This CDR3 is CAWSRSTNEKLFF. The CDR3 DNA follows: TGTGCCTGGAGTAGATCAACTAATGAAAAACTGTTTTTT.

This clonotype was observed at least ten times. The chain couples TRBV7-2 to TRBJ2-1; D ambiguous. V gave up 4 bases and J gave up 2 bases, with 3 bases separating them. Germline V gives CDR1 SGHTA, CDR2 FQGNSA. This CDR3 has 12 residues. Here the CDR3 reads CASSSTYNEQFF. The CDR3 nucleotides are TGTGCCAGCAGCTCCACCTACAATGAGCAGTTCTTC.

This clonotype was seen at least ten times. The chain is built from TRBV28 and TRBJ2-7; D is ambiguous. The V and J ends lost 1 base and 0 bases respectively, with 7 bases between them. The CDR3 length is 14 residues. The germline CDR1 and CDR2 sequences are MDHEN and SYDVKM. The CDR3 is CASSLLRLSYEQYF. In DNA, the CDR3 is TGTGCCAGCAGTTTATTACGGCTCTCCTACGAGCAGTACTTC.

This rearrangement joins TRBV5-6 to TRBJ1-1, with 9 positions matching TRBD1. With V trimmed by 6 bases and J by 4 bases, 4 bases remained unmatched. Germline loops: CDR1 SGHDT, CDR2 YYEEEE. CDR3 length: 13 residues. CDR3 loop: CASTTGGITEAFF. The CDR3 DNA reads as TGTGCCAGCACAACAGGGGGCATCACTGAAGCTTTCTTT.

This clonotype has at least ten counts. The rearrangement links TRBV2 to TRBJ2-1, with D unresolved. V was cut by 4 bases and J by 0 bases, with 10 bases left in between. Germline CDR1 is SNHLY and CDR2 is FYNNEI. This CDR3 is built from 15 residues. This CDR3 is CASSVVGSSYNEQFF. CDR3 DNA sequence: TGTGCCAGCAGTGTTGTCGGAAGCTCCTACAATGAGCAGTTCTTC.

This chain joins TRBV29-1 and TRBJ2-3; a weak D match, TRBD2 (6 bases). Germline loops: CDR1 SQVTM, CDR2 ANQGSEA. The CDR3 runs to 14 residues. V lost 5 bases and J lost 4, with 16 bases in between. CDR3 sequence: CSVLTRLGPDTQYF. The DNA for the CDR3 is TGCAGCGTTTTGACTAGATTGGGCCCAGATACGCAGTATTTT.

This clonotype was picked up a small number of times. The chain carries TRBV6-5 and TRBJ1-2; tentative D call: TRBD1 (5 bases). V was trimmed by 1 base and J by 10 bases, leaving 13 bases between them. Per the germline V gene, CDR1 is MNHEY and CDR2 is SVGAGI. The CDR3 is 13 amino acids. The CDR3 sequence: CASSYYSGTDYTF. CDR3 nucleotides: TGTGCCAGCAGTTACTATTCAGGGACTGACTACACCTTC.

This clonotype was counted at least ten times. This chain connects TRBV7-2 to TRBJ2-7; D is unresolved. CDR1 is SGHTA and CDR2 is FQGNSA in the germline V gene. The CDR3 is 13 residues long. Trimming left V 1 base short and J 6 bases short, with 10 bases between. CDR3: CASSLVVGGEQYF. The CDR3 DNA sequence: TGTGCCAGCAGCTTAGTGGTCGGTGGCGAGCAGTACTTC. The variable domain in full, with the rest retrieved from reference TRBV7-2 and TRBJ2-7, is GAGVSQSPSNKVTEKGKDVELRCDPISGHTALYWYRQSLGQGLEFLIYFQGNSAPDKSGLPSDRFSAERTGGSVSTLTIQRTQQEDSAVYLCASSLVVGGEQYFGPGTRLTVT.

This clonotype has ten or more counts. The V gene is TRBV5-1, the J gene TRBJ2-4; 10 bases agree with TRBD1. CDR3 length equals 14 residues. The J segment lost 6 bases and the V segment lost 3 bases, leaving 3 bases of the junction unmatched. Per the germline V gene, CDR1 is SGHRS and CDR2 is YFSETQ. The CDR3 DNA follows: TGCGCCAGCAGCTCGCGACAGGGGGCAAACATTCAGTACTTC. It yields the protein CASSSRQGANIQYF.

There are many counts of this clonotype. The chain recombines TRBV18 with TRBJ1-1, with D hard to call. Germline assignment: CDR1 KGHSH and CDR2 LQKENI. The ends were cut back, 3 bases at V and 3 bases at J, with 14 bases in the middle. This CDR3 is built from 15 residues. The DNA for the CDR3 is TGTGCCAGCTCACCCCGTCCCGGGAGAGACACTGAAGCTTTCTTT. Translating it yields CASSPRPGRDTEAFF.

The rearrangement uses TRBV20-1 and TRBJ2-2; 10 bases map to TRBD2. Germline-derived CDR1 and CDR2 are DFQATT and SNEGSKA (reference sequence). With 0 bases clipped from V and 8 bases from J, the junction kept 3 bases outside the gene matches. The CDR3 sequence is 14 residues long. The CDR3 loop is CSAREALAGGELFF. CDR3 DNA: TGCAGTGCTAGAGAAGCACTAGCGGGAGGGGAGCTGTTTTTT.

This clonotype was picked up a small number of times. Here the CDR3 DNA reads TGTGCCAGCCGCACCGGGACTAGCGGGAGGGTGAATGAGCAGTTCTTC. Its translation is CASRTGTSGRVNEQFF. V is TRBV6-2 or TRBV6-3 and J is TRBJ2-1; 16 positions match TRBD2. This CDR3 is built from 16 residues. The J segment lost 7 bases and the V segment lost 8 bases, leaving 8 bases of the junction unmatched. Germline CDR1 MNHEY, CDR2 SVGEGT.

V usage is TRBV19 and J usage is TRBJ2-2; 9 bases line up with TRBD2. The length of the CDR3 is 15 residues. The V and J ends lost 8 bases and 6 bases, in that order; junction bases with no gene match: 10. Looked up from germline, CDR1 is LNHDA and CDR2 is SQIVND (reference sequence). The CDR3 sequence: CASGSSGTLPGELFF. CDR3 nucleotide sequence: TGTGCCAGTGGGTCTAGCGGGACCTTGCCCGGGGAGCTGTTTTTT.

In its sample, this clonotype was seen many times. The chain employs TRBV30 and TRBJ1-1; D uncertain. This CDR3 contains 12 residues. Germline CDR1 and CDR2: GTSNPN and SVGIG (reference sequence). V gave up 3 bases and J gave up 1 base, with 6 bases separating them. CDR3 region: CAWRRKNTEAFF. CDR3 in DNA: TGTGCCTGGAGGCGGAAGAACACTGAAGCTTTCTTT.

In its sample, this clonotype was seen a few times. J is TRBJ2-3 and V is TRBV10-2; 14 bases agree with TRBD2. This CDR3 region has 18 residues. Germline assignment: CDR1 WSHSY and CDR2 SAAADI. The trim removed 5 bases at V and 0 bases at J, leaving 7 bases unmatched. This CDR3 reads CASSPGTSGSLSTDTQYF. CDR3 DNA: TGCGCCAGCAGTCCCGGGACTAGCGGGAGTTTGAGCACAGATACGCAGTATTTT.

This clonotype has at least ten counts. This chain joins TRBV28 and TRBJ1-5, with D perhaps TRBD1 (6 bases). CDR1 is MDHEN, CDR2 SYDVKM, per germline. Trimming cost V 3 bases and J 3 bases, with 12 bases left between them. The CDR3 extends over 15 amino acids. The CDR3 DNA is TGTGCCAGCAGTTTCCTAACAGGGAACAATCAGCCCCAGCATTTT. It yields the protein CASSFLTGNNQPQHF.

The V call is TRBV27, the J call TRBJ1-5, with TRBD1 identical over 7 bases. This CDR3 comprises 13 residues. Germline CDR1 reads MNHEY; CDR2 reads SMNVEV (reference sequence). V lost 6 bases to trimming and J lost 5 bases; unmatched junction nucleotides: 4. The CDR3 nucleotides read TGTGCCAGCAGCTACACAGGGGATCAGCCCCAGCATTTT. Protein sequence: CASSYTGDQPQHF.

The sample holds a few counts of this clonotype. V usage is TRBV5-1 and J usage is TRBJ2-7, with D maybe TRBD2 (6 bases). This CDR3 is built from 14 residues. The V and J ends lost 0 bases and 1 base respectively, with 8 bases between them. Germline-derived CDR1 and CDR2 are SGHRS and YFSETQ. Here the CDR3 DNA reads TGCGCCAGCAGCTTGGTTAGCGGTTCCTACGAGCAGTACTTC. Protein product: CASSLVSGSYEQYF. Using reference TRBV5-1 and TRBJ2-7 for the parts outside the CDR3, the full variable domain is KAGVTQTPRYLIKTRGQQVTLSCSPISGHRSVSWYQQTPGQGLQFLFEYFSETQRNKGNFPGRFSGRQFSNSRSEMNVSTLELGDSALYLCASSLVSGSYEQYFGPGTRLTVT.

This clonotype was counted many times. This chain connects TRBV20-1 to TRBJ2-2; 10 nucleotides line up with TRBD2. The J segment lost 4 bases and the V segment lost 1 base, leaving 6 bases of the junction unmatched. The CDR3 covers 16 residues. Germline CDR1 reads DFQATT; CDR2 reads SNEGSKA (reference sequence). The CDR3 protein is CSARGLAGVSTGELFF. For the CDR3, the DNA is TGCAGTGCTAGAGGTCTAGCGGGAGTGAGCACCGGGGAGCTGTTTTTT.

This clonotype has at least ten counts. CDR3 coding DNA: TGCAGTGCTAGAGTAGCGAAGGGTCGCGGGAGGGGAGACGAGCAGTACTTC. Protein product: CSARVAKGRGRGDEQYF. The chain employs TRBV20-1 and TRBJ2-7, with 9 bases lining up with TRBD2. Germline V gives CDR1 DFQATT, CDR2 SNEGSKA (reference sequence). V lost 1 base, J lost 5 bases, and 15 bases stayed unmatched. The CDR3 covers 17 residues.

This clonotype was counted at least ten times. V is TRBV30 and J is TRBJ2-3; 8 positions match TRBD2. V dropped 1 base and J dropped 2; count of bases not matched to a gene: 14. The germline V gene encodes CDR1 GTSNPN and CDR2 SVGIG (reference sequence). The CDR3 has 18 amino acids. CDR3 sequence reads: CAWSELTGREEDTDTQYF. CDR3 bases: TGTGCCTGGAGTGAGTTAACCGGGAGGGAGGAAGACACAGATACGCAGTATTTT.